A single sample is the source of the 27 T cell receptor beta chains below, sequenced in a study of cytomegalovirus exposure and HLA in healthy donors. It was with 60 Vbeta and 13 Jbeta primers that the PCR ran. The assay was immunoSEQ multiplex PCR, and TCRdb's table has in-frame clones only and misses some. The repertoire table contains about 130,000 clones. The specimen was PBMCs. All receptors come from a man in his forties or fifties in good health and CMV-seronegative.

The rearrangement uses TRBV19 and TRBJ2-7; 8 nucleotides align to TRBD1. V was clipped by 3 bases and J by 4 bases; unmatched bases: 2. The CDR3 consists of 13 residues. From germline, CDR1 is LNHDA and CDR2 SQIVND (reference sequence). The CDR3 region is CASSIRDRYEQYF. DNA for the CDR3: TGTGCCAGTAGTATTCGGGACAGGTACGAGCAGTACTTC. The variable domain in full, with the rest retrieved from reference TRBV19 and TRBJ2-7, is DGGITQSPKYLFRKEGQNVTLSCEQNLNHDAMYWYRQDPGQGLRLIYYSQIVNDFQKGDIAEGYSVSREKKESFPLTVTSAQKNPTAFYLCASSIRDRYEQYFGPGTRLTVT.

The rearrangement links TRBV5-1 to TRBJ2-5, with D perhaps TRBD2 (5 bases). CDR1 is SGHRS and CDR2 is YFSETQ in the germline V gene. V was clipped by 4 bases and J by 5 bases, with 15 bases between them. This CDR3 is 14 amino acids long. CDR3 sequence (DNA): TGCGCCAGCAGCCCACAAGTGGGAGCGGAGACCCAGTACTTC. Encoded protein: CASSPQVGAETQYF.

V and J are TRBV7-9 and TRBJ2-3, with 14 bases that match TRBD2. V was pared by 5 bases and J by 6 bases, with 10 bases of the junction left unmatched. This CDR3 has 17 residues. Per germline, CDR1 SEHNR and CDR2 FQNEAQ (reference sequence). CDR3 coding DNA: TGTGCCAGCAGCCCCTACTATCGGACTAGCGGGGGGGATACGCAGTATTTT. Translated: CASSPYYRTSGGDTQYF.

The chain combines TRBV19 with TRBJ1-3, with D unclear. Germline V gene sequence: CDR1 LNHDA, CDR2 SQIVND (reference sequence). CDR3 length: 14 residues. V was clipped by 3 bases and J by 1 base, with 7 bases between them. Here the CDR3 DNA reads TGTGCCAGTAGTATGGCCAATTCTGGAAACACCATATATTTT. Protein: CASSMANSGNTIYF.

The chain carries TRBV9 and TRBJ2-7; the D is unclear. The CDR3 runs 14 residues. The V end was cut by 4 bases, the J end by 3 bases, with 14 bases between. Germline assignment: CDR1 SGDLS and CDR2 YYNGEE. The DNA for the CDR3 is TGTGCCAGCAGCTCGCGAGAAGTTCGCTACGAGCAGTACTTC. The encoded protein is CASSSREVRYEQYF. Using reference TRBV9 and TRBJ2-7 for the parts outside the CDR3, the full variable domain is DSGVTQTPKHLITATGQRVTLRCSPRSGDLSVYWYQQSLDQGLQFLIQYYNGEERAKGNILERFSAQQFPDLHSELNLSSLELGDSALYFCASSSREVRYEQYFGPGTRLTVT.

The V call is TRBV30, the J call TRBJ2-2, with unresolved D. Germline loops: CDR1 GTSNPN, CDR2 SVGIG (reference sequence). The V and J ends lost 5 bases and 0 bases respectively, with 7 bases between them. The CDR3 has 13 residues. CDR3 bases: TGTGCCTGGGGGCAGACGAACACCGGGGAGCTGTTTTTT. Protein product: CAWGQTNTGELFF.

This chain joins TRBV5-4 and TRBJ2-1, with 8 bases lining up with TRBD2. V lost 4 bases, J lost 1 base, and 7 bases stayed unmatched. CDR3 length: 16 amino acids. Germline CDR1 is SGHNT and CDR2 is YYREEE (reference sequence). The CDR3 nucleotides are TGTGCCAGCAGCGCCCTAGCGGGTGTTTCCTACAATGAGCAGTTCTTC. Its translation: CASSALAGVSYNEQFF.

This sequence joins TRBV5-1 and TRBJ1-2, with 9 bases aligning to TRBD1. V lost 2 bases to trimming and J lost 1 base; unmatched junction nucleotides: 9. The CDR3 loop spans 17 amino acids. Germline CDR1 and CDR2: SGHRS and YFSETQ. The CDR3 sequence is CASSLTTQGAVNYGYTF. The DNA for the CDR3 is TGCGCCAGCAGCTTAACCACACAGGGGGCCGTTAACTATGGCTACACCTTC.

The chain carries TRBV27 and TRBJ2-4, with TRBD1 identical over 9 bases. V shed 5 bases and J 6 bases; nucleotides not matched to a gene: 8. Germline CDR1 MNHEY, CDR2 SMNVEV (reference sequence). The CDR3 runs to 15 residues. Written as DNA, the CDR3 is TGTGCCAGCAGTCCCCTCCCGACAGGGGGAAACATTCAGTACTTC. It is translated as CASSPLPTGGNIQYF.

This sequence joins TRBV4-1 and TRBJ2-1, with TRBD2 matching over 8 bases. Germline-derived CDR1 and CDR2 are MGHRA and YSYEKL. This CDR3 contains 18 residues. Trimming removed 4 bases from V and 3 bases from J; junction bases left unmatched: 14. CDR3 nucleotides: TGCGCCAGCAGCCCCTTGGGGTCCGGGGGGGCCAGCTACAATGAGCAGTTCTTC. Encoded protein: CASSPLGSGGASYNEQFF.

CDR3 bases: TGCGCCAGCAGCCAAGGGGACAGGGGGACCGATACGCAGTATTTT. Translation gives CASSQGDRGTDTQYF. The genes are TRBV4-3 and TRBJ2-3, with 11 bases that match TRBD1. V lost 1 base to trimming and J lost 6 bases; unmatched junction nucleotides: 3. Germline loops: CDR1 LGHNA, CDR2 YSLEER. This CDR3 contains 15 residues.

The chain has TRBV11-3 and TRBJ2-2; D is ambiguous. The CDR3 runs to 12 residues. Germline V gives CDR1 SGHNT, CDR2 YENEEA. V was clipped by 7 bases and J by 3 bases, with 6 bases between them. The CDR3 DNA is TGTGCCAGCAAACGAGACACCGGGGAGCTGTTTTTT. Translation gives CASKRDTGELFF.

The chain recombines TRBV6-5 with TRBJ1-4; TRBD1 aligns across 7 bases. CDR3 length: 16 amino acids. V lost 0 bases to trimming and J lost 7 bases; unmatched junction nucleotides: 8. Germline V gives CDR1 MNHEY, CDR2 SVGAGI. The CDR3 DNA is TGTGCCAGCAGTTACTCGCGGACAGGAGGGTTTGAAAAACTGTTTTTT. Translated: CASSYSRTGGFEKLFF.

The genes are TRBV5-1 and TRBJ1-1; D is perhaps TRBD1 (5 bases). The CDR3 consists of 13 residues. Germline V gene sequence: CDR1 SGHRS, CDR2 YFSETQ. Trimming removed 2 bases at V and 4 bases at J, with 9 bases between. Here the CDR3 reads CASSLGVSTEAFF. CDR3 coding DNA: TGCGCCAGCAGCTTAGGGGTGTCCACTGAAGCTTTCTTT.

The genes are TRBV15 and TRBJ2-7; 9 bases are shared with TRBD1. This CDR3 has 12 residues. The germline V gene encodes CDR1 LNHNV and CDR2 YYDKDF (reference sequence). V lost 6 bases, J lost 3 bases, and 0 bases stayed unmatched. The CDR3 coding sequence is TGTGCCACCAGGGACAGGGGCTACGAGCAGTACTTC. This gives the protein CATRDRGYEQYF.

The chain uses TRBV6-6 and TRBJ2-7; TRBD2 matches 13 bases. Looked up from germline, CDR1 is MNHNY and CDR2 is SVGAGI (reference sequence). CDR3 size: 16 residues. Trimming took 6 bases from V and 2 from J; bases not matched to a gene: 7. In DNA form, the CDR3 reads TGTGCCAGCAGCCGGCCGGGACTAGCGGGGACCTACGAGCAGTACTTC. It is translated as CASSRPGLAGTYEQYF.

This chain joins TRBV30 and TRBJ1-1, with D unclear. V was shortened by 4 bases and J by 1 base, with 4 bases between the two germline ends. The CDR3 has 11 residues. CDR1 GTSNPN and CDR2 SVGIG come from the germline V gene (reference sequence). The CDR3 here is CAWNRNTEAFF. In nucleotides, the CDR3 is TGTGCCTGGAACAGGAACACTGAAGCTTTCTTT.

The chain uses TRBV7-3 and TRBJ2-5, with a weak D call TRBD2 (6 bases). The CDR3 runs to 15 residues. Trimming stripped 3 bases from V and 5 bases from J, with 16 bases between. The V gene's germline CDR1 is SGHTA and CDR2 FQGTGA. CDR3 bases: TGTGCCAGCAGCTTTGTGGGCGGAGGAGGGGAGACCCAGTACTTC. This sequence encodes CASSFVGGGGETQYF.

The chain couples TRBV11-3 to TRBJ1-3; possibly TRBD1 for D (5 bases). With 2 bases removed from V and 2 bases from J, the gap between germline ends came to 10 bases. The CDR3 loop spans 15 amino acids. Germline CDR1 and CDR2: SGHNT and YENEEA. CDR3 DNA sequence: TGTGCCAGCAGCTTACTTCCAGGGACTGGAAACACCATATATTTT. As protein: CASSLLPGTGNTIYF. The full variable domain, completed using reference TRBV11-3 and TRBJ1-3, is EAGVVQSPRYKIIEKKQPVAFWCNPISGHNTLYWYLQNLGQGPELLIRYENEEAVDDSQLPKDRFSAERLKGVDSTLKIQPAELGDSAVYLCASSLLPGTGNTIYFGEGSWLTVV.

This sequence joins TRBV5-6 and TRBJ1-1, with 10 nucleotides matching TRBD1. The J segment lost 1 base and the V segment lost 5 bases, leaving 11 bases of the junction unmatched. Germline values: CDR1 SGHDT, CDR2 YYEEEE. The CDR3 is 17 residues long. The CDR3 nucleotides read TGTGCCAGCAGACACTGGACAGGGGGGGTGGGGAACACTGAAGCTTTCTTT. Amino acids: CASRHWTGGVGNTEAFF.

This chain's CDR3 is CASSTSGRAVEQFF. The DNA of the CDR3 is TGTGCCAGCAGTACTAGCGGGAGGGCGGTTGAGCAGTTCTTC. This chain uses TRBV2 with TRBJ2-1, with TRBD2 matching over 13 bases. The germline V gene encodes CDR1 SNHLY and CDR2 FYNNEI. The CDR3 has 14 amino acids. The trim removed 5 bases at V and 9 bases at J, leaving 4 bases unmatched.

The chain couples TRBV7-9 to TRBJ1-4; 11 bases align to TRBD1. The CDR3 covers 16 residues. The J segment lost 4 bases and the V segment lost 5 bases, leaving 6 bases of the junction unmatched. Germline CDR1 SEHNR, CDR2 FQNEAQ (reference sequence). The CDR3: CASSDGQGAGNEKLFF. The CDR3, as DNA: TGTGCCAGCAGCGACGGACAGGGGGCTGGTAATGAAAAACTGTTTTTT.

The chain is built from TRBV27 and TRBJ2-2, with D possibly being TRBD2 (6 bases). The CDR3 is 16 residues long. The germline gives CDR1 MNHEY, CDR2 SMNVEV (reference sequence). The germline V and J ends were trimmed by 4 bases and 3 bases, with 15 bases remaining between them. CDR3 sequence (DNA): TGTGCCAGCAGTTCGGGACTGGGGACGTACACCGGGGAGCTGTTTTTT. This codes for CASSSGLGTYTGELFF.

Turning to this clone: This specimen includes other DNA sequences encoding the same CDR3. This CDR3 is CASSDSETGGNYGYTF. CDR3 bases: TGTGCCAGCAGTGACTCTGAGACAGGGGGGAACTATGGCTACACCTTC. This chain connects TRBV6-4 to TRBJ1-2; TRBD1 matches at 9 bases. V lost 0 bases and J lost 2; bases outside the gene matches: 4. The CDR3 is 16 amino acids. Germline V CDR1 and CDR2: MRHNA, SNTAGT.

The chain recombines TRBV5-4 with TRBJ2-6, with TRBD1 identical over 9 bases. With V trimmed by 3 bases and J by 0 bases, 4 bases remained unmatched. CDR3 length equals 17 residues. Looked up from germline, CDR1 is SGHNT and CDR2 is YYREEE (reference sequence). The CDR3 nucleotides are TGTGCCAGCAGCTCTGGGACAGGGTACTCTGGGGCCAACGTCCTGACTTTC. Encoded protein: CASSSGTGYSGANVLTF. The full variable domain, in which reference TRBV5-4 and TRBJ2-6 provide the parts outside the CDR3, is ETGVTQSPTHLIKTRGQQVTLRCSSQSGHNTVSWYQQALGQGPQFIFQYYREEENGRGNFPPRFSGLQFPNYSSELNVNALELDDSALYLCASSSGTGYSGANVLTFGAGSRLTVL.

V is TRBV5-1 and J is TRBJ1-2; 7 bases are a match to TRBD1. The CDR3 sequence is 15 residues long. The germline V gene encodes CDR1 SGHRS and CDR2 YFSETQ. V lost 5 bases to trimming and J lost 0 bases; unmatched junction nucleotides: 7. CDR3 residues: CASREGTAANYGYTF. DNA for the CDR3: TGCGCCAGCAGGGAAGGGACAGCAGCTAACTATGGCTACACCTTC.

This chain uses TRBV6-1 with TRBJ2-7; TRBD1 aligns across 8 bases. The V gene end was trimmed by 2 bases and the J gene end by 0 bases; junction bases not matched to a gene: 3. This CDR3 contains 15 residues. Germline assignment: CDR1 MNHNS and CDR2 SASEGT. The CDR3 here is CASSESGTGSYEQYF. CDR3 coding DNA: TGTGCCAGCAGTGAATCTGGGACAGGCTCCTACGAGCAGTACTTC.